The 32 T cell receptor beta chains below all came from one sample that was sequenced in a study of T cell responses to AZD1222 COVID-19 vaccine. The assay was immunoSEQ multiplex PCR, and TCRdb's table has in-frame clones only and misses some. The table shows roughly 150,000 clones, with 90% to 95% occurring only once. This sample comprised peripheral blood, obtained on day 0 of AZD1222 vaccination. Receptor source: an adult in good health.

This sequence joins TRBV11-2 and TRBJ2-1; D unresolved. V lost 7 bases and J 10 bases, leaving 17 bases between the germline ends. From germline, CDR1 is SGHAT and CDR2 FQNNGV. CDR3 length: 13 amino acids. The DNA for the CDR3 is TGTGCCAGCACTCGAACTGGGCCACGAGAGCAGTTCTTC. This gives the protein CASTRTGPREQFF.

This chain uses TRBV6-6 with TRBJ1-1, with 7 bases identical to TRBD1. J was trimmed by 3 bases and V by 5 bases; bases with no gene match: 6. From germline, CDR1 is MNHNY and CDR2 SVGAGI (reference sequence). The CDR3 has 14 amino acids. CDR3: CASSPQGKHTEAFF. In DNA form, the CDR3 reads TGTGCCAGCAGTCCACAGGGGAAACACACTGAAGCTTTCTTT.

This CDR3 reads CASQQVETQYF. CDR3 DNA: TGTGCCAGCCAGCAAGTCGAGACCCAGTACTTC. V and J are TRBV3-1 (or the pseudogene TRBV3-2) and TRBJ2-5; D is unclear. Germline V CDR1 and CDR2: LGHDT, YNNKEL (reference sequence). Trimming took off 8 bases at V and 5 bases at J, with 9 bases between the two ends. The CDR3 contains 11 residues.

This clone was detected only once. CDR3 protein: CASSLEGLEQYF. CDR3 DNA sequence: TGTGCCAGCAGCTTAGAGGGCTTGGAGCAGTACTTC. The rearrangement uses TRBV7-6 and TRBJ2-7; D gene unclear. Trimming removed 1 base from V and 7 bases from J, with 8 bases in between. The CDR3 contains 12 residues. From germline, CDR1 is SGHVS and CDR2 FNYEAQ.

This chain uses TRBV19 with TRBJ2-2; 8 positions agree with TRBD2. V lost 4 bases, J lost 3 bases, and 4 bases stayed unmatched. The germline gives CDR1 LNHDA, CDR2 SQIVND (reference sequence). This CDR3 has 15 residues. In DNA form, the CDR3 reads TGTGCCAGTAGTAAACCGCGGGGGGACACCGGGGAGCTGTTTTTT. Protein product: CASSKPRGDTGELFF.

The genes are TRBV7-2 and TRBJ2-7; the D gene could be TRBD1 or TRBD2 (5 bases each). This CDR3 is 14 amino acids long. Germline V gene data show CDR1 as SGHTA and CDR2 as FQGNSA. Trimming took 5 bases from V and 0 from J, leaving 11 bases between them. The CDR3 coding sequence is TGTGCCAGCAGCCGGGGCTTAAGCTCCTACGAGCAGTACTTC. Translated: CASSRGLSSYEQYF.

This chain connects TRBV10-1 to TRBJ1-5, with 7 nucleotides matching TRBD1. Trimming at V came to 5 bases and at J to 1 base, leaving 2 bases not matched to a gene. Germline V CDR1 and CDR2: WNHNN, SYGVQD (reference sequence). The CDR3 spans 14 residues. The chain's CDR3 is CASSPTGSNQPQHF. CDR3 coding DNA: TGCGCCAGCAGTCCGACAGGGAGCAATCAGCCCCAGCATTTT.

This clone was seen a few times. The chain is built from TRBV29-1 and TRBJ2-7, with a tentative D call TRBD2 (6 bases). CDR1 and CDR2 (germline): SQVTM, ANQGSEA. This CDR3 is 13 amino acids long. Trimming removed 4 bases from V and 1 base from J, with 11 bases in between. DNA of the CDR3: TGCAGCGTTGCGGATAGCGGATCCTACGAGCAGTACTTC. It specifies CSVADSGSYEQYF.

The chain joins TRBV19 to TRBJ1-5; D ambiguous. Germline assignment: CDR1 LNHDA and CDR2 SQIVND (reference sequence). V gave up 1 base and J gave up 6 bases, with 7 bases separating them. The CDR3 is 13 amino acids. CDR3: CASSIGDPQPQHF. As DNA, the CDR3 is TGTGCCAGTAGTATAGGAGACCCTCAGCCCCAGCATTTT.

The V and J genes are TRBV28 and TRBJ2-7; 10 bases are shared with TRBD2. Losses at the gene ends were 5 bases for V and 3 bases for J; bases not matched to a gene: 7. The CDR3 is 15 amino acids. Germline values: CDR1 MDHEN, CDR2 SYDVKM. The CDR3 sequence: CASSRTSGHVYEQYF. In DNA, the CDR3 is TGTGCCAGCAGTAGGACTAGCGGCCATGTCTACGAGCAGTACTTC. The variable domain in full, completed from reference TRBV28 and TRBJ2-7, reads DVKVTQSSRYLVKRTGEKVFLECVQDMDHENMFWYRQDPGLGLRLIYFSYDVKMKEKGDIPEGYSVSREKKERFSLILESASTNQTSMYLCASSRTSGHVYEQYFGPGTRLTVT.

The gene calls are TRBV24-1 and TRBJ2-1, with D unclear. The CDR3 runs to 14 residues. Germline V gene sequence: CDR1 KGHDR, CDR2 SFDVKD. Trimming left V 2 bases short and J 6 bases short, with 10 bases between. This chain's CDR3 is CATSDWASGNEQFF. The CDR3 bases are TGTGCCACCAGTGATTGGGCCTCGGGCAATGAGCAGTTCTTC.

The chain combines TRBV5-6 with TRBJ1-4; a weak D match, TRBD1 (5 bases). Trimming shortened V by 4 bases and J by 7 bases, and 20 bases separated the two germline ends. Germline values: CDR1 SGHDT, CDR2 YYEEEE. This CDR3 is built from 16 residues. This CDR3 reads CASSEGTLRGGEKLFF. As DNA, the CDR3 is TGTGCCAGCAGCGAAGGAACTTTAAGGGGAGGTGAAAAACTGTTTTTT.

This clone was seen a handful of times. The chain is built from TRBV5-1 and TRBJ1-5, with TRBD1 identical over 7 bases. Germline values: CDR1 SGHRS, CDR2 YFSETQ. With 2 bases clipped from V and 0 bases from J, the junction kept 2 bases outside the gene matches. The CDR3 totals 15 residues. CDR3 nucleotides: TGCGCCAGCAGCTTTTCAGGGGGTAGCAATCAGCCCCAGCATTTT. This sequence encodes CASSFSGGSNQPQHF.

V is TRBV28 and J is TRBJ1-2; 8 nucleotides line up with TRBD1. Germline-derived CDR1 and CDR2 are MDHEN and SYDVKM. Germline trimming cut 4 bases from V and 4 bases from J; bases unmatched to any gene: 11. The length of the CDR3 is 16 residues. CDR3 sequence reads: CASSSHSGTGFYGYTF. DNA of the CDR3: TGTGCCAGCAGTTCACATTCAGGGACAGGCTTCTATGGCTACACCTTC.

The chain joins TRBV2 to TRBJ2-7; the D gene could be TRBD1 or TRBD2 (6 bases each). CDR3 length: 13 residues. Germline V gene sequence: CDR1 SNHLY, CDR2 FYNNEI. V gave up 7 bases and J gave up 0 bases, with 10 bases separating them. This chain's CDR3 is CASTGANSYEQYF. CDR3 nucleotides: TGTGCCAGCACGGGGGCCAACTCCTACGAGCAGTACTTC.

The chain employs TRBV25-1 and TRBJ2-4; D tentatively fits TRBD1 or TRBD2 (5 bases each). CDR3 length: 13 amino acids. Trimming pared 8 bases from V and 8 bases from J, leaving 16 bases between. Germline V gene lookup returns CDR1 MGHDK and CDR2 SYGVNS. The CDR3 sequence is CASSGRGEDIQYF. The DNA for the CDR3 is TGTGCCAGCTCGGGAAGGGGAGAGGACATTCAGTACTTC.

The rearrangement links TRBV18 to TRBJ1-3, with D unresolved. CDR3 length: 15 amino acids. Germline V gene lookup returns CDR1 KGHSH and CDR2 LQKENI. Trimming pared 6 bases from V and 0 bases from J, leaving 12 bases between. The DNA of the CDR3 is TGTGCCAGCTCGGTAGGAAAGAGCTCTGGAAACACCATATATTTT. The encoded protein is CASSVGKSSGNTIYF.

The genes are TRBV5-6 and TRBJ2-2; D call uncertain. V was shortened by 4 bases and J by 2 bases, with 18 bases between the two germline ends. Germline V CDR1 and CDR2: SGHDT, YYEEEE. The CDR3 covers 17 residues. The CDR3 bases are TGTGCCAGCAGCGGCGACCTGGCATCGGATAACACCGGGGAGCTGTTTTTT. Encoded protein: CASSGDLASDNTGELFF. Full variable domain (missing parts from reference TRBV5-6 and TRBJ2-2): DAGVTQSPTHLIKTRGQQVTLRCSPKSGHDTVSWYQQALGQGPQFIFQYYEEEERQRGNFPDRFSGHQFPNYSSELNVNALLLGDSALYLCASSGDLASDNTGELFFGEGSRLTVL.

This chain connects TRBV6-5 to TRBJ1-5; unclear D gene. Germline values: CDR1 MNHEY, CDR2 SVGAGI. The CDR3 extends over 14 amino acids. V shed 5 bases and J shed 3 bases, with 11 bases lying between them. CDR3 nucleotide sequence: TGTGCCAGCAGTCCAGTGGGAGTCAATCAGCCCCAGCATTTT. It translates to CASSPVGVNQPQHF.

This clone was picked up one time. The chain links TRBV27 to TRBJ1-1; possible D gene TRBD1, 6 bases. The CDR3 spans 14 residues. V lost 4 bases, J lost 4 bases, and 13 bases lay in between. Germline V gives CDR1 MNHEY, CDR2 SMNVEV (reference sequence). CDR3: CASSYSTGSTEAFF. The CDR3 nucleotides read TGTGCCAGCAGTTACTCCACAGGGAGCACTGAAGCTTTCTTT.

The chain is built from TRBV10-3 and TRBJ2-5; the D gene is possibly TRBD2 (5 bases). Germline V lookup: CDR1 ENHRY, CDR2 SYGVKD. V was shortened by 0 bases and J by 5 bases, with 10 bases between the two germline ends. The CDR3 is 14 amino acids. CDR3 DNA: TGTGCCATCAGTGAGTCTCGGGGTGGGGAGACCCAGTACTTC. Its protein is CAISESRGGETQYF.

V and J are TRBV4-3 and TRBJ1-2, with 7 bases fitting TRBD1. Per the germline V gene, CDR1 is LGHNA and CDR2 is YSLEER. The CDR3 runs to 14 residues. With V trimmed by 3 bases and J by 7 bases, 8 bases remained unmatched. The CDR3 sequence: CASSQAGTAAGYTF. DNA of the CDR3: TGCGCCAGCAGCCAGGCCGGGACAGCGGCTGGCTACACCTTC.

This CDR3 is CASSLEYPQYF. The CDR3 bases are TGTGCCAGCAGCTTAGAATATCCCCAGTACTTC. The chain carries TRBV7-2 and TRBJ2-5; D is unresolved. This CDR3 has 11 amino acids. The germline V gene has CDR1 SGHTA and CDR2 FQGNSA. The V gene lost 1 base and the J gene lost 9 bases, with 6 bases spanning the gap.

V gene TRBV5-5 combines with J gene TRBJ1-1, with D possibly matching TRBD1 (6 bases). There are 13 residues in the CDR3. Germline V gene lookup returns CDR1 SGHKS and CDR2 YYEKEE (reference sequence). Deletions cut 4 bases from V and 11 bases from J, with 18 bases between. Written as DNA, the CDR3 is TGTGCCAGCAGCCAACAGGGAGCTTGGGGTGCTTTCTTT. Protein: CASSQQGAWGAFF.

The J gene is TRBJ2-3, the V gene TRBV24-1; the D is unclear. The length of the CDR3 is 14 residues. Per the germline V gene, CDR1 is KGHDR and CDR2 is SFDVKD. Trimming stripped 6 bases from V and 2 bases from J, with 11 bases between. This CDR3 is CATSKRLHTDTQYF. Here the CDR3 DNA reads TGTGCCACCAGTAAGAGACTTCACACAGATACGCAGTATTTT.

This sequence joins TRBV7-2 and TRBJ2-7; 8 bases are a match to TRBD2. The CDR3 has 14 residues. V lost 1 base to trimming and J lost 6 bases; unmatched junction nucleotides: 5. The germline V gene encodes CDR1 SGHTA and CDR2 FQGNSA. The chain's CDR3 is CASSLGGLAGEQYF. CDR3 nucleotides: TGTGCCAGCAGCTTAGGGGGGCTAGCGGGCGAGCAGTACTTC. The whole variable domain, filled in from reference TRBV7-2 and TRBJ2-7, reads GAGVSQSPSNKVTEKGKDVELRCDPISGHTALYWYRQSLGQGLEFLIYFQGNSAPDKSGLPSDRFSAERTGGSVSTLTIQRTQQEDSAVYLCASSLGGLAGEQYFGPGTRLTVT.

The chain employs TRBV5-6 and TRBJ2-7; no reliable D call. The CDR3 has 13 amino acids. Deletions cut 0 bases from V and 6 bases from J, with 10 bases between. Germline CDR1 and CDR2: SGHDT and YYEEEE. The CDR3: CASSLGPTGEQYF. In nucleotides, the CDR3 is TGTGCCAGCAGCTTGGGCCCAACGGGCGAGCAGTACTTC.

This clone was detected only a few times. A read error may produce the germline difference seen at one junction end. The genes are TRBV28 and TRBJ1-2; 8 bases fit TRBD1. The CDR3 has 14 residues. The germline V gene encodes CDR1 MDHEN and CDR2 SYDVKM. The CDR3 coding sequence is TGTGCGAGCAGCGTGTTTGAGGCAGGGGGCGCGAGCACCTTC. This sequence encodes CASSVFEAGGASTF.

This rearrangement joins TRBV6-2 or TRBV6-3 to TRBJ2-7; 7 nucleotides agree with TRBD1. This CDR3 region has 16 residues. Germline V gives CDR1 MNHEY, CDR2 SVGEGT. V shed 0 bases, J shed 5 bases, and the junction held 10 bases outside the gene matches. The CDR3: CASSYSPRQGFHEQYF. In nucleotides, the CDR3 is TGTGCCAGCAGTTACTCTCCGAGACAGGGATTTCACGAGCAGTACTTC.

The rearrangement links TRBV6-5 to TRBJ2-1; 7 nucleotides agree with TRBD1. With V trimmed by 8 bases and J by 3 bases, 10 bases remained unmatched. This CDR3 spans 15 amino acids. CDR1 is MNHEY, CDR2 SVGAGI, per germline. The CDR3 is CASGFTGQIYNEQFF. CDR3 bases: TGTGCCAGCGGATTCACGGGACAGATCTACAATGAGCAGTTCTTC.

V usage is TRBV1 and J usage is TRBJ1-1; the D call in the table, TRBD1, was not verified against the DNA. TRBV1 is listed as a pseudogene. CDR3 size: 14 residues. The DNA for the CDR3 is TGCACCAGCAGCCGTGGACAGAGGAACACTGAAGCTTTCTTT. Protein sequence: CTSSRGQRNTEAFF.

This clone was seen a single time. J is TRBJ2-1 and V is TRBV28; 12 positions match TRBD2. Germline CDR1 reads MDHEN; CDR2 reads SYDVKM. The J segment lost 6 bases and the V segment lost 3 bases, leaving 0 bases of the junction unmatched. The CDR3 loop spans 14 amino acids. CDR3 region: CASSLTSGSNEQFF. DNA of the CDR3: TGTGCCAGCAGTTTGACTAGCGGGAGCAATGAGCAGTTCTTC.